This T cell receptor (beta chain) originates from a study of CD8 T cells in ankylosing spondylitis. Trimming removed 6 bases at V and 1 base at J, with 10 bases between. Germline values: CDR1 ENHRY, CDR2 SYGVKD. CDR3 size: 15 residues. This clonotype was seen repeatedly, ten times or more. Its specificity is unknown. Notes on the study in general: Researchers report that disease-linked clones proved CD8+ and relatively rare in peripheral blood. Blood of patients with ankylosing spondylitis appeared to be characterized by a TCR beta motif of eight highly homologous variants. As reported, disease-linked clones showed significant enrichment in matched ankylosing spondylitis synovial fluid. Reactive arthritis synovial fluid and blood previously showed some of these motif variants.

Quantitative 5'-RACE with molecular barcodes produced the TCR beta libraries. TCRdb reprocessed the 5' RACE reads via MiXCR and lists one record per CDR3 protein. Among approximately 520,000 distinct CDR3 sequences listed, 5.3% were seen once. J is TRBJ1-6 and V is TRBV10-3; D possibly corresponds to TRBD1 (5 bases). Sequencing input: blood, either unsorted or a sorted T cell fraction (not recorded which). The receptor was isolated from a male donor with ankylosing spondylitis. The DNA of the CDR3 is TGTGCCATCAGCGACAGAGAATCCTATAATTCACCCCTCCACTTT. Encoded protein: CAISDRESYNSPLHF.